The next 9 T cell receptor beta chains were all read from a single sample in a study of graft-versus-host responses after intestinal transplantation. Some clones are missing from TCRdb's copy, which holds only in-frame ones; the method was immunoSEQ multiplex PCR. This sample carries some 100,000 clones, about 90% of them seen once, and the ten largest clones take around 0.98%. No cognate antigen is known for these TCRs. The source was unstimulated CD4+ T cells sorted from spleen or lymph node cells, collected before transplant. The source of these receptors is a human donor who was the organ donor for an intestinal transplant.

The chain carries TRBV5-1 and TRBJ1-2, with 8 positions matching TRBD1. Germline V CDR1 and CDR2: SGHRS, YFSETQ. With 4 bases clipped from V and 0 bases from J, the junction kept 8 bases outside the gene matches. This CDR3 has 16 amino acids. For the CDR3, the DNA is TGCGCCAGCAGCCCCGCCTGGGACAGGCCTAACTATGGCTACACCTTC. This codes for CASSPAWDRPNYGYTF.

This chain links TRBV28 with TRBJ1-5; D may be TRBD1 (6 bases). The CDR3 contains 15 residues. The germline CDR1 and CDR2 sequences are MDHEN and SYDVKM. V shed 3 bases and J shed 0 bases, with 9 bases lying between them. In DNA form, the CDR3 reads TGTGCCAGCAGTTTCCTACAGGGTAGCAATCAGCCCCAGCATTTT. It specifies CASSFLQGSNQPQHF. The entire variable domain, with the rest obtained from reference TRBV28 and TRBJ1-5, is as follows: DVKVTQSSRYLVKRTGEKVFLECVQDMDHENMFWYRQDPGLGLRLIYFSYDVKMKEKGDIPEGYSVSREKKERFSLILESASTNQTSMYLCASSFLQGSNQPQHFGDGTRLSIL.

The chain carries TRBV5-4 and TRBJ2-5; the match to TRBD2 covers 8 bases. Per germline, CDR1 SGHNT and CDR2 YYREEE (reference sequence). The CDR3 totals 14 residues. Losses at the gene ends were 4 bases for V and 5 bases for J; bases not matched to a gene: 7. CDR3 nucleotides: TGTGCCAGCAGCCCGGGGGGGCGCGATGAGACCCAGTACTTC. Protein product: CASSPGGRDETQYF.

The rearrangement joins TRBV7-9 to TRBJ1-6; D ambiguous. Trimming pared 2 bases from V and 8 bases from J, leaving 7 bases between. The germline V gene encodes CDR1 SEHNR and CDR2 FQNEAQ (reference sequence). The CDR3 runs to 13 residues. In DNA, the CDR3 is TGTGCCAGCAGCTTACGGAACGATTCACCCCTCCACTTT. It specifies CASSLRNDSPLHF.

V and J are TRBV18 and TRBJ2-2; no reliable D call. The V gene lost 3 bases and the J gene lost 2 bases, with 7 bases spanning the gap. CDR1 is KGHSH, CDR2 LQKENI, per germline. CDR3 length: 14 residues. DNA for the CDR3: TGTGCCAGCTCACCGGAACGTAACACCGGGGAGCTGTTTTTT. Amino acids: CASSPERNTGELFF.

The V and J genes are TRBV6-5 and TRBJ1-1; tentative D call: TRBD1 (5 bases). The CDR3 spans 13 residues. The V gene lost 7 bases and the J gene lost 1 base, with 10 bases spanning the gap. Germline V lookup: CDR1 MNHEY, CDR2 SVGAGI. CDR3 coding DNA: TGTGCCAGCACCAAGACAGCGAACACTGAAGCTTTCTTT. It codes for CASTKTANTEAFF.

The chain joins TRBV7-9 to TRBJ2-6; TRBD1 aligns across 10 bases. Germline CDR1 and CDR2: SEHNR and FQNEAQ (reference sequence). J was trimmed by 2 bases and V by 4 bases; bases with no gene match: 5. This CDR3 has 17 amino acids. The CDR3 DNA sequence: TGTGCCAGCAGCTCGCCGGGACAGGGGACTGGGGCCAACGTCCTGACTTTC. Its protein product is CASSSPGQGTGANVLTF.

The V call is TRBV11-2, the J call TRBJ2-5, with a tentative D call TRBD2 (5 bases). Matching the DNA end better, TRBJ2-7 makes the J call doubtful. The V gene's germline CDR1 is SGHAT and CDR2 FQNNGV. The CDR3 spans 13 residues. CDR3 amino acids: CASSTREAYEQYF. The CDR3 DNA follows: TGTGCCAGCAGCACCCGGGAAGCCTACGAGCAGTACTTC.

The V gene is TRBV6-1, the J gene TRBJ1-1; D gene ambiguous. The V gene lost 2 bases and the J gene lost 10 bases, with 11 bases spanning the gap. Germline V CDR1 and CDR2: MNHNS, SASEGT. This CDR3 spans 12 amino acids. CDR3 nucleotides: TGTGCCAGCAGTGAACTGGGGAATCTAGCTTTCTTT. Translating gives CASSELGNLAFF.